One sample yielded the 30 T cell receptor beta chains listed below, sequenced in a study of blood T cells in healthy people across ages. The authors ran a second PCR of about 7 to 11 cycles using a sample-barcoded 5' primer and a J-beta primer mix. TCRdb re-called the 5' RACE reads through MiXCR, storing one row per CDR3 protein. The repertoire holds about 650,000 distinct CDR3 sequences, with 52% as singletons. Sequenced material: blood. All receptors come from a woman older than 75 in good health.

This clonotype was counted only a few times. The genes are TRBV20-1 and TRBJ2-1; TRBD2 aligns across 8 bases. This CDR3 comprises 16 residues. V lost 1 base and J lost 0; bases outside the gene matches: 5. The V gene's germline CDR1 is DFQATT and CDR2 SNEGSKA (reference sequence). In DNA, the CDR3 is TGCAGTGCTAGAGGAGCGAGCGGGAGCTCCTACAATGAGCAGTTCTTC. Amino acids: CSARGASGSSYNEQFF.

This sequence joins TRBV28 and TRBJ2-5; 8 bases are a match to TRBD1. Germline V gene sequence: CDR1 MDHEN, CDR2 SYDVKM. Trimming at V came to 2 bases and at J to 1 base, leaving 6 bases not matched to a gene. The CDR3 is made up of 16 amino acids. In nucleotides, the CDR3 is TGTGCCAGCAGTTTAGTAGGACAGGGTACCCAAGAGACCCAGTACTTC. Encoded protein: CASSLVGQGTQETQYF.

The chain combines TRBV11-2 with TRBJ2-3, with D uncertain. The CDR3 consists of 14 residues. Germline CDR1 SGHAT, CDR2 FQNNGV. Trimming took 5 bases from V and 1 from J, leaving 10 bases between them. The CDR3 coding sequence is TGTGCCAGCAGCCCGCCTCCCGGCACAGATACGCAGTATTTT. Translating gives CASSPPPGTDTQYF.

The chain recombines TRBV6-1 with TRBJ1-6, with 10 bases matching TRBD1. Germline lookup yields CDR1 MNHNS and CDR2 SASEGT. V lost 6 bases and J lost 7; bases outside the gene matches: 6. The CDR3 consists of 15 residues. The CDR3 DNA reads as TGTGCCAGCAGGGGGGGACAGGGGTGGAATTCACCCCTCCACTTT. This codes for CASRGGQGWNSPLHF.

The V call is TRBV7-2, the J call TRBJ2-1; perhaps TRBD1 as D (5 bases). Germline V lookup: CDR1 SGHTA, CDR2 FQGNSA. With 5 bases removed from V and 4 bases from J, the gap between germline ends came to 15 bases. There are 15 residues in the CDR3. This chain's CDR3 is CASSHDRARYNEQFF. As DNA, the CDR3 is TGTGCCAGCAGCCACGACAGAGCCAGGTACAATGAGCAGTTCTTC.

This chain links TRBV7-3 with TRBJ2-2; 9 bases are a match to TRBD2. The CDR3 length is 16 residues. Germline-derived CDR1 and CDR2 are SGHTA and FQGTGA. With V trimmed by 3 bases and J by 5 bases, 7 bases remained unmatched. The chain's CDR3 is CASSLVAGAWTGELFF. CDR3 coding DNA: TGTGCCAGCAGCTTGGTAGCGGGGGCTTGGACCGGGGAGCTGTTTTTT.

On this clonotype: Being one base from a much bigger clone, this may be a read error. The gene calls are TRBV20-1 and TRBJ2-1, with D possibly being TRBD2 (6 bases). Trimming took 6 bases from V and 13 from J, leaving 28 bases between them. Germline V lookup: CDR1 DFQATT, CDR2 SNEGSKA (reference sequence). The CDR3 extends over 15 amino acids. The chain's CDR3 is CSAINPGSFWETQFF. CDR3 coding DNA: TGCAGTGCCATTAACCCCGGGAGTTTCTGGGAGACCCAGTTCTTC.

The chain employs TRBV10-3 and TRBJ2-1; perhaps TRBD1 as D (6 bases). The J call may be wrong; the DNA end is better matched by TRBJ2-7. The CDR3 runs 15 residues. The germline V gene has CDR1 ENHRY and CDR2 SYGVKD. The DNA of the CDR3 is TGTGCCATCAGTGAGATACAGGGCGGGTTCAATGAGCAGTACTTC. Translating gives CAISEIQGGFNEQYF.

This clonotype was counted at least ten times. In DNA form, the CDR3 reads TGCGCCAGCAGCGAAGAGGTACCAGGGTACGAGCAGTACTTC. Its translation is CASSEEVPGYEQYF. The gene calls are TRBV5-1 and TRBJ2-7, with D possibly being TRBD1 (5 bases). The germline V gene has CDR1 SGHRS and CDR2 YFSETQ. This CDR3 contains 14 residues. Trimming left V 4 bases short and J 4 bases short, with 15 bases between.

This rearrangement joins TRBV20-1 to TRBJ1-1, with TRBD1 as a possible D gene (6 bases). The V gene's germline CDR1 is DFQATT and CDR2 SNEGSKA (reference sequence). Trimming removed 3 bases at V and 0 bases at J, with 11 bases between. The CDR3 has 14 amino acids. CDR3 nucleotides: TGCAGTGCTAGCGGACAGTCCATGAACACTGAAGCTTTCTTT. This sequence encodes CSASGQSMNTEAFF.

V usage is TRBV12-3 or TRBV12-4 and J usage is TRBJ2-4; no reliable D call. CDR3 length: 13 amino acids. Deletions cut 7 bases from V and 0 bases from J, with 7 bases between. The CDR3 DNA reads as TGTGCCAGCAATGGCCTAGCCAAAAACATTCAGTACTTC. Protein: CASNGLAKNIQYF.

This chain uses TRBV11-1 with TRBJ2-1; 7 nucleotides align to TRBD2. The end of the DNA is better explained by TRBJ2-7, so the J call may be wrong. From germline, CDR1 is SGHAT and CDR2 FQDESV (reference sequence). The CDR3 totals 15 residues. CDR3 coding DNA: TGTGCCAGCAGGGGCCTAGCGGACTCCTACAATGAGCAGTACTTC. Its protein is CASRGLADSYNEQYF.

For this clonotype: A much larger clone lies one base from this, so it may be a read error. The chain employs TRBV5-6 and TRBJ2-1, with D possibly TRBD2 on 6 matching bases. The J call is uncertain, as TRBJ2-7 better fits the DNA end. The CDR3 has 16 residues. The V gene's germline CDR1 is SGHDT and CDR2 YYEEEE. For the CDR3, the DNA is TGTGCCAGCAGCCCCGTGGGGGGAAGCTCCTACAATGAGCAGTACTTC. Translation gives CASSPVGGSSYNEQYF.

V and J are TRBV29-1 and TRBJ1-3; D remains ambiguous. Trimming cost V 4 bases and J 5 bases, with 12 bases left between them. This CDR3 comprises 13 residues. Germline CDR1 SQVTM, CDR2 ANQGSEA. Written as DNA, the CDR3 is TGCAGCGTTGCAGAGACCACGAGAAACACCATATATTTT. This codes for CSVAETTRNTIYF.

This clonotype has a handful of counts. This may stem from a read error, because a much larger clone lies one nucleotide away. The chain carries TRBV6-6 and TRBJ2-3; a possible D gene is TRBD1 (7 bases). The CDR3 is 14 residues long. V was trimmed by 7 bases and J by 5 bases, leaving 16 bases between them. CDR1 is MNHNY and CDR2 is SVGAGI in the germline V gene (reference sequence). CDR3 amino acids: CASNVGGGKDTQYF. The CDR3 DNA is TGTGCCAGCAACGTAGGGGGCGGGAAAGATACGCAGTATTTT.

V is TRBV5-5 and J is TRBJ1-2; no clear D. Germline lookup yields CDR1 SGHKS and CDR2 YYEKEE (reference sequence). Trimming removed 0 bases from V and 7 bases from J, with 13 bases in between. This CDR3 contains 14 residues. CDR3 DNA sequence: TGTGCCAGCAGCTTGGAACCCAACCCCACTGGCTACACCTTC. Translation gives CASSLEPNPTGYTF.

Ten or more counts support this clonotype. The chain combines TRBV5-1 with TRBJ1-2; D may be TRBD1 (5 bases). The germline gives CDR1 SGHRS, CDR2 YFSETQ. The CDR3 is made up of 13 amino acids. The V end lost 3 bases, the J end lost 6 bases, and 12 bases lay between the germline ends. The DNA of the CDR3 is TGCGCCAGCAGCTGGCAGGGAGGTGATGGCTACACCTTC. Its translation is CASSWQGGDGYTF. Drawing the rest from reference TRBV5-1 and TRBJ1-2, the complete variable domain is KAGVTQTPRYLIKTRGQQVTLSCSPISGHRSVSWYQQTPGQGLQFLFEYFSETQRNKGNFPGRFSGRQFSNSRSEMNVSTLELGDSALYLCASSWQGGDGYTFGSGTRLTVV.

The CDR3 region has the DNA TGTGCCAGCAGCCACGCAGCTTTCAGGGGGGGCTACAATGAGCAGTTCTTC. It yields the protein CASSHAAFRGGYNEQFF. The chain is built from TRBV5-5 and TRBJ2-1, with D perhaps being TRBD1 or TRBD2 (7 bases each). CDR1 is SGHKS, CDR2 YYEKEE, per germline (reference sequence). V was pared by 4 bases and J by 3 bases, with 20 bases between. The CDR3 consists of 17 residues. The variable domain in full, with the rest retrieved from reference TRBV5-5 and TRBJ2-1, is DAGVTQSPTHLIKTRGQQVTLRCSPISGHKSVSWYQQVLGQGPQFIFQYYEKEERGRGNFPDRFSARQFPNYSSELNVNALLLGDSALYLCASSHAAFRGGYNEQFFGPGTRLTVL.

As to this clonotype: This clone may be a read error of a much larger clone one base away. The chain joins TRBV7-2 to TRBJ2-5, with D unresolved. The J call is uncertain, as TRBJ2-7 better fits the DNA end. CDR1 is SGHTA, CDR2 FQGNSA, per germline. This CDR3 has 13 residues. CDR3 nucleotides: TGTGCCAGCAGCTTAAAGTTCCGGAACGAGCAGTACTTC. Translation: CASSLKFRNEQYF.

In this sample, this clonotype turned up once. A single base separates this from a much larger clone, so it may be a read error. The rearrangement uses TRBV5-4 and TRBJ2-3, with a weak D call TRBD1 (6 bases). The CDR3 length is 15 residues. The V and J ends lost 4 bases and 0 bases respectively, with 12 bases between them. Germline assignment: CDR1 SGHNT and CDR2 YYREEE (reference sequence). CDR3 in amino acids: CASSPGQISTDTQYF. The DNA for the CDR3 is TGTGCCAGCAGCCCCGGACAGATTAGCACAGATACGCAGTATTTT.

As to this clonotype: A much larger clone differs by one base, so this may be a read error. V and J are TRBV29-1 and TRBJ2-6; tentatively, D is TRBD1 (5 bases). CDR3 length equals 15 residues. Germline CDR1 SQVTM, CDR2 ANQGSEA. The CDR3 region has the DNA TGCAGCGTTGTCCTGGTCGCCTCTGGGGCCAACGCCCTGACTTTC. Amino acids: CSVVLVASGANALTF.

This clonotype is a singleton in its sample. The CDR3 DNA is TGTGCCAGCAGTTACTCAACGGCTAGCGGGGTAGATACGCAGTATTTT. Amino acid sequence: CASSYSTASGVDTQYF. The chain has TRBV6-6 and TRBJ2-3, with TRBD2 matching 9 bases. J lost 5 bases, V lost 0 bases, and 6 bases had no gene match. This CDR3 comprises 16 residues. In germline, CDR1 is MNHNY, CDR2 SVGAGI (reference sequence).

The rearrangement links TRBV12-3 or TRBV12-4 to TRBJ2-1; TRBD1 aligns across 9 bases. The CDR3 length is 15 residues. Trimming took 6 bases from V and 7 from J; bases not matched to a gene: 10. The CDR3 sequence is CASSETGGKRNEQFF. The CDR3 nucleotides are TGTGCCAGCAGCGAGACAGGGGGGAAACGGAATGAGCAGTTCTTC.

This clonotype was detected only a few times. This sequence joins TRBV20-1 and TRBJ2-7; TRBD1 matches at 7 bases. Looked up from germline, CDR1 is DFQATT and CDR2 is SNEGSKA (reference sequence). This CDR3 is 18 amino acids long. The junction had 20 bases not matched to a gene; V was cut back by 5 bases and J by 1 base. The CDR3 bases are TGCAGTGCTGGCCTTCCGGGACACCAGGACAGGTCATCCTACGAGCAGTACTTC. Protein sequence: CSAGLPGHQDRSSYEQYF.

This clonotype was detected a few times. The chain has TRBV2 and TRBJ2-3; perhaps TRBD2 as D (6 bases). The germline V and J ends were trimmed by 4 bases and 2 bases, with 13 bases remaining between them. Germline assignment: CDR1 SNHLY and CDR2 FYNNEI. The CDR3 length is 15 residues. CDR3 residues: CASSGGLPLTDTQYF. The CDR3 bases are TGTGCCAGCAGTGGGGGACTCCCACTCACAGATACGCAGTATTTT. The complete variable domain, with remaining parts taken from reference TRBV2 and TRBJ2-3, reads EPEVTQTPSHQVTQMGQEVILRCVPISNHLYFYWYRQILGQKVEFLVSFYNNEISEKSEIFDDQFSVERPDGSNFTLKIRSTKLEDSAMYFCASSGGLPLTDTQYFGPGTRLTVL.

This clonotype was seen ten or more times. The chain combines TRBV7-9 with TRBJ2-1; 10 nucleotides match TRBD1. Per germline, CDR1 SEHNR and CDR2 FQNEAQ (reference sequence). Trimming at V came to 3 bases and at J to 3 bases, leaving 5 bases not matched to a gene. This CDR3 is 16 amino acids long. CDR3 loop: CASSFEGTGVYNEQFF. For the CDR3, the DNA is TGTGCCAGCAGCTTTGAAGGGACAGGGGTCTACAATGAGCAGTTCTTC.

This clonotype was observed at least ten times. The CDR3 DNA follows: TGTGCCAGCAGCTTGACAGACAATGAGCAGTTCTTC. It encodes CASSLTDNEQFF. V gene TRBV11-2 combines with J gene TRBJ2-1; D may be TRBD1 (5 bases). The CDR3 is 12 amino acids. Germline V CDR1 and CDR2: SGHAT, FQNNGV. V was shortened by 3 bases and J by 5 bases, with 5 bases between the two germline ends.

The genes are TRBV29-1 and TRBJ2-6; 7 nucleotides line up with TRBD1. The CDR3 has 14 residues. CDR1 and CDR2 from the germline V gene are SQVTM and ANQGSEA. Unmatched junction bases numbered 7, after V lost 7 bases and J lost 4 bases. DNA for the CDR3: TGCAGCGCGAAGGGGGCAGAAGGGGCCAACGTCCTGACTTTC. It codes for CSAKGAEGANVLTF. Full variable domain (missing parts from reference TRBV29-1 and TRBJ2-6): SAVISQKPSRDICQRGTSLTIQCQVDSQVTMMFWYRQQPGQSLTLIATANQGSEATYESGFVIDKFPISRPNLTFSTLTVSNMSPEDSSIYLCSAKGAEGANVLTFGAGSRLTVL.

The rearrangement uses TRBV3-1 and TRBJ2-1; no clear D. The CDR3 sequence is 13 residues long. Germline lookup yields CDR1 LGHDT and CDR2 YNNKEL (reference sequence). The V end was cut by 3 bases, the J end by 10 bases, with 13 bases between. The CDR3 reads CASSQASVGEQFF. DNA of the CDR3: TGTGCCAGCAGCCAGGCCTCGGTGGGCGAGCAGTTCTTC.

Only a few counts were recorded for this clonotype. DNA for the CDR3: TGCGCCAGCAGCTTGCTCAGACAGAACATGAACACTGAAGCTTTCTTT. This gives the protein CASSLLRQNMNTEAFF. This sequence joins TRBV5-1 and TRBJ1-1; TRBD1 is a possible D gene (5 bases). Per germline, CDR1 SGHRS and CDR2 YFSETQ. V lost 1 base to trimming and J lost 0 bases, with 13 bases between them. CDR3 length equals 16 residues.